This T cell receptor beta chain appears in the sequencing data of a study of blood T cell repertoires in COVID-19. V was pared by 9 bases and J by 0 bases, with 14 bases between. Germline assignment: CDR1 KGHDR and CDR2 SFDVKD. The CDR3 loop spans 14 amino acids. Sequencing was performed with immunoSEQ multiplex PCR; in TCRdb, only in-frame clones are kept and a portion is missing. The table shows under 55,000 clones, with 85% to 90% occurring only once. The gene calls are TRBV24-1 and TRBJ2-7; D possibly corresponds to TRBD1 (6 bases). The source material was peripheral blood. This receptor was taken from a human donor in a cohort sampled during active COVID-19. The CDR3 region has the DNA TGTGCCACCCGGCGTGGGGGCTTCTCCTACGAGCAGTACTTC. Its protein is CATRRGGFSYEQYF.